The entry that follows covers one T cell receptor beta chain sequence. Its specificity is unknown. Authors' processing steps: Quality scores were absent from the junction-only immunoSEQ sequences, so filtering differed. Only in-frame clones appear in the TCRdb table, and some are missing; sequencing was by immunoSEQ multiplex PCR. D and trimming were read from the DNA, whereas the V and J calls and clone size are those reported in that table. The sample lists roughly 500,000 clones, less than 85% seen once, with over 10% in the top ten. The data were obtained in a study of shared clonotypes between healthy human individuals. Study in general: The donor pool was made up of a couple of women and a few men aged 18 to 49.

The CDR3 runs to 18 residues. With 5 bases clipped from V and 4 bases from J, the junction kept 16 bases outside the gene matches. Per germline, CDR1 SEHNR and CDR2 FQNEAQ (reference sequence). Overall study findings and caveats: Since donors were few, the genetic and exposure-history diversity represented was limited.

For genomic DNA, unsorted samples relied on about 90 million PBMCs. This sequence was found in a woman aged 40 to 50 in good health. Some clones in this sample may be carry-over from other donors' samples. The V call is TRBV7-9, the J call TRBJ2-7, with 11 bases matching TRBD1. Material: PBMCs. This CDR3 reads CASSRTGTGGTDSYEQYF. The CDR3 DNA sequence: TGTGCCAGCAGCCGGACCGGGACAGGGGGAACGGACAGTTACGAGCAGTACTTC.